These 11 T cell receptor beta chains were sequenced from one sample in a study of blood T cell repertoires in COVID-19. Produced via immunoSEQ multiplex PCR; TCRdb's table is partial and in-frame only. The sample shows around 400,000 clones, 70% to 90% of them seen only once. Sequenced input: PBMCs or T cells enriched from blood (not recorded which). Receptors were obtained from a woman between 18 and 29 years old who had been exposed to COVID-19.

The rearrangement links TRBV11-3 to TRBJ2-3; tentatively, D is TRBD1 (5 bases). The germline V and J ends were trimmed by 2 bases and 3 bases, with 12 bases remaining between them. Germline V CDR1 and CDR2: SGHNT, YENEEA. The CDR3 contains 15 residues. The CDR3 loop reads CASSLQGGSTDTQYF. DNA for the CDR3: TGTGCCAGCAGCTTACAGGGTGGGTCGACAGATACGCAGTATTTT. The whole variable domain, filled in from reference TRBV11-3 and TRBJ2-3, reads EAGVVQSPRYKIIEKKQPVAFWCNPISGHNTLYWYLQNLGQGPELLIRYENEEAVDDSQLPKDRFSAERLKGVDSTLKIQPAELGDSAVYLCASSLQGGSTDTQYFGPGTRLTVL.

The chain is built from TRBV6-5 and TRBJ1-4, with TRBD1 identical over 7 bases. The ends lost 5 bases at V and 0 bases at J; junction bases unmatched: 3. The CDR3 consists of 15 residues. From germline, CDR1 is MNHEY and CDR2 SVGAGI. The CDR3 loop is CASSRGTATNEKLFF. The CDR3 region has the DNA TGTGCCAGCAGTCGAGGGACAGCAACTAATGAAAAACTGTTTTTT.

For the CDR3, the DNA is TGTGCCAGCAGGATCCAAGCGGGAGTGGAAGATACGCAGTATTTT. Translating it yields CASRIQAGVEDTQYF. The chain combines TRBV6-5 with TRBJ2-3, with TRBD2 matching 8 bases. Germline V gene sequence: CDR1 MNHEY, CDR2 SVGAGI. This CDR3 spans 15 amino acids. J was trimmed by 5 bases and V by 6 bases; bases with no gene match: 10.

To note about this clone: This CDR3 is also generated by other DNA sequences in the sample. The CDR3 bases are TGTGCCAGCAGTGAGGGTACTACTAACTATGGCTACACCTTC. This codes for CASSEGTTNYGYTF. The chain has TRBV2 and TRBJ1-2; no clear D. This CDR3 has 14 residues. With 3 bases removed from V and 0 bases from J, the gap between germline ends came to 8 bases. Germline CDR1 reads SNHLY; CDR2 reads FYNNEI.

V gene TRBV2 combines with J gene TRBJ1-1; D gene ambiguous. The CDR3 is 10 amino acids. Germline CDR1 is SNHLY and CDR2 is FYNNEI. V lost 7 bases to trimming and J lost 10 bases, with 10 bases between them. As DNA, the CDR3 is TGTGCCAGCATCGGGTTGTTAGCTTTCTTT. Amino acid sequence: CASIGLLAFF.

The chain has TRBV4-2 and TRBJ2-3; 12 bases map to TRBD2. Germline V CDR1 and CDR2: LGHNA, YNFKEQ. J was trimmed by 2 bases and V by 4 bases; bases with no gene match: 7. The CDR3 is 17 residues long. CDR3 sequence: CASSPSTSGRPTDTQYF. In DNA form, the CDR3 reads TGTGCCAGCAGCCCTTCGACTAGCGGGAGACCCACAGATACGCAGTATTTT.

This clone showed up just a few times. The chain carries TRBV19 and TRBJ2-7, with a weak D call TRBD2 (6 bases). CDR1 LNHDA and CDR2 SQIVND come from the germline V gene (reference sequence). With 7 bases removed from V and 6 bases from J, the gap between germline ends came to 16 bases. The CDR3 contains 13 residues. The CDR3 spells CASKGGPLGEQYF. The CDR3, as DNA: TGTGCCAGTAAAGGAGGGCCCCTGGGCGAGCAGTACTTC.

The chain uses TRBV10-3 and TRBJ2-2, with D possibly TRBD1 on 6 matching bases. V shed 6 bases and J shed 2 bases, with 10 bases lying between them. The CDR3 runs 14 residues. In germline, CDR1 is ENHRY, CDR2 SYGVKD. The DNA for the CDR3 is TGTGCCATCAGCACAGGGACCAACACCGGGGAGCTGTTTTTT. It specifies CAISTGTNTGELFF.

The genes are TRBV7-9 and TRBJ1-6; 10 bases agree with TRBD1. Germline loops: CDR1 SEHNR, CDR2 FQNEAQ (reference sequence). CDR3 size: 17 residues. Losses at the gene ends were 4 bases for V and 9 bases for J; bases not matched to a gene: 12. The CDR3 sequence: CASSSSSADRGLSPLHF. CDR3 in DNA: TGTGCCAGCAGCTCGTCCTCCGCCGACAGGGGGCTTTCACCCCTCCACTTT.

V is TRBV3-1 (or the pseudogene TRBV3-2) and J is TRBJ2-2; 9 nucleotides line up with TRBD2. Germline V lookup: CDR1 LGHDT, CDR2 YNNKEL (reference sequence). This CDR3 has 15 amino acids. J gave up 6 bases and V 4 bases, and 6 bases lay outside the gene matches. DNA for the CDR3: TGTGCCAGCAGCCGCCAAGCGGGAGGTTCCGGGGAGCTGTTTTTT. Amino acids: CASSRQAGGSGELFF.

The J gene is TRBJ2-7, the V gene TRBV19; 7 bases agree with TRBD1. The germline CDR1 and CDR2 sequences are LNHDA and SQIVND (reference sequence). V lost 4 bases to trimming and J lost 2 bases; unmatched junction nucleotides: 8. The CDR3 is 15 amino acids. Here the CDR3 DNA reads TGTGCCAGTAGTACCAGGACAGGACCCCCCTACGAGCAGTACTTC. Its protein is CASSTRTGPPYEQYF.